The entry that follows covers one TCR beta chain sequence. No antigen is known for it. This record comes from a study of OX40 agonist ivuxolimab in advanced cancers. Study context: In this trial design, patients received ivuxolimab intravenously at 0.01 to 10 mg/kg every 2 weeks.

The table came from immunoSEQ multiplex PCR; TCRdb's copy has only in-frame clones and leaves some out. The sample has some 22,000 clones, 88% seen once; the top ten hold approximately 9.6%. No patient had autoimmune disease or received systemic immunosuppression. Findings and limits, study-wide: More expanded clones were found, on average, in CD8+ than in CD4+ T cells.

After removal of 1 base from V and 7 bases from J, the junction contained 11 bases not matched to a gene. The CDR3 is made up of 17 amino acids. Germline CDR1 and CDR2: LGHNT and FRNRAP. The TCR comes from an adult with an advanced solid tumor such as melanoma, head and neck, liver or kidney cancer. The specimen comprised CD4+ or CD8+ T cells sorted from blood, sampled in a trial of the OX40 agonist ivuxolimab. The chain joins TRBV12-5 to TRBJ2-1; 9 nucleotides line up with TRBD2. Written as DNA, the CDR3 is TGTGCTAGTGGTTTGGCCTTGGGAGGACTAGCGATTAATGAGCAGTTCTTC. As protein: CASGLALGGLAINEQFF.